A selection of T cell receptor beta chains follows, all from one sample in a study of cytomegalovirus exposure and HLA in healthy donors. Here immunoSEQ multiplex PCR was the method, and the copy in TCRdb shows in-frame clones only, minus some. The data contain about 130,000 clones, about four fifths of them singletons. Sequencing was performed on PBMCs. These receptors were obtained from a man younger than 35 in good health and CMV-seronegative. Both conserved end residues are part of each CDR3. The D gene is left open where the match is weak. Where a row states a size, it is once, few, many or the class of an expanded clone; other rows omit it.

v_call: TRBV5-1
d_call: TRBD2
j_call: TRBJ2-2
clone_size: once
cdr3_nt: TGCGCCAGCAGTGCTAGCGGGAGGGCTAGCGGGGAGCTGTTTTTT
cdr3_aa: CASSASGRASGELFF

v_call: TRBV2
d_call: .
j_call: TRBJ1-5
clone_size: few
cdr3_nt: TGTGCCAGCACCCCTGGACTTAGCAATCAGCCCCAGCATTTT
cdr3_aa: CASTPGLSNQPQHF

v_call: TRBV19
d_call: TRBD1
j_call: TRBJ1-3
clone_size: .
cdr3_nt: TGTGCCAGTAGTTCAGGGGGCTCCTCTGGAAACACCATATATTTT
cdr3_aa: CASSSGGSSGNTIYF

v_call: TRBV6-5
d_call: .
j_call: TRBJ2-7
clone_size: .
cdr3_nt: TGTGCCAGCAGTTATCAGTGGGCGGGTTCCTACGAGCAGTACTTC
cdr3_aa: CASSYQWAGSYEQYF

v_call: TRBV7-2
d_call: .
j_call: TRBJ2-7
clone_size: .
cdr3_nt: TGTGCCAGCAGCTCAGTAGCTGCTACCTACGAGCAGTACTTC
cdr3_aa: CASSSVAATYEQYF

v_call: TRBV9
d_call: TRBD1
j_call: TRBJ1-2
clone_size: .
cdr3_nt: TGTGCCAGCAGCGCACCCGTGGCAGGGGGCAACTATGGCTACACCTTC
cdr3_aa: CASSAPVAGGNYGYTF

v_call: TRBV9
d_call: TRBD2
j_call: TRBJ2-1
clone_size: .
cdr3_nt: TGTGCCAGCAGCGTAGGGACTAGCGAGGAAGATGAGCAGTTCTTC
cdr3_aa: CASSVGTSEEDEQFF

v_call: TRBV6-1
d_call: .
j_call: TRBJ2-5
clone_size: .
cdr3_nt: TGTGCCAGCAGTGTTGTAAGGGGAGGAGTAGAGACCCAGTACTTC
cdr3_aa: CASSVVRGGVETQYF

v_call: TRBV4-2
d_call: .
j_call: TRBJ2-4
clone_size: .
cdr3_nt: TGTGCCAGCAGCCAAGAGGAGGGAGTGGCCATTCAGTACTTC
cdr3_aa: CASSQEEGVAIQYF

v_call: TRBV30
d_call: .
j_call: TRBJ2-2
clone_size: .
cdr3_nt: TGTGCCTGGAGTTCCCTATTGGGAGTCACAGTCGGGGAGCTGTTTTTT
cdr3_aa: CAWSSLLGVTVGELFF

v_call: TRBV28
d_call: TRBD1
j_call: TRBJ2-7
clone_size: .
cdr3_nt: TGTGCCAGCAGTTTATCCCTAGACAGGGGGTACTCCTACGAGCAGTACTTC
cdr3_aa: CASSLSLDRGYSYEQYF

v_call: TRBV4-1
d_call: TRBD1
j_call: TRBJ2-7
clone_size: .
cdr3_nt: TGCGCCAGCAGCTTAACCGGACAGGGGATCTACGAGCAGTACTTC
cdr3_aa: CASSLTGQGIYEQYF

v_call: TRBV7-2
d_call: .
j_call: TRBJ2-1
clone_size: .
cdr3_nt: TGTGCCAGCAGCTTAAATAGCGGAGGAGACAATGAGCAGTTCTTC
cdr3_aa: CASSLNSGGDNEQFF

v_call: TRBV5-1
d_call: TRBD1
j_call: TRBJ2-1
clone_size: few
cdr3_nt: TGCGCCAGCAGCTTGGGGCAGGGGGCGCGCAATGAGCAGTTCTTC
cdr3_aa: CASSLGQGARNEQFF

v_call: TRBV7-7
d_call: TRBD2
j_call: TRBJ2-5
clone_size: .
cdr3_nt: TGTGCTAGCAGCTTAGAGGCTAGCGGAGAGACCCAGTACTTC
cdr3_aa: CASSLEASGETQYF

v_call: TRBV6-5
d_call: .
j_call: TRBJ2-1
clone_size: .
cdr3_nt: TGTGCCAGCAGTTCACGGGTGACCCTATCCTACAATGAGCAGTTCTTC
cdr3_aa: CASSSRVTLSYNEQFF

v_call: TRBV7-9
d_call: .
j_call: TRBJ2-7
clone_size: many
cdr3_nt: TGTGCCAGCAGCCAAGAGCCCCAGGGCGGTAGCTCCTACGAGCAGTACTTC
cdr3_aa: CASSQEPQGGSSYEQYF

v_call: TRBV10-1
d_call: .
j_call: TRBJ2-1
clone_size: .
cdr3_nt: TGCGCCAGCAGTGAGTCGGGGCAGGGCAATGAGCAGTTCTTC
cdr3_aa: CASSESGQGNEQFF

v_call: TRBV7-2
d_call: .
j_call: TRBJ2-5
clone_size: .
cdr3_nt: TGTGCCAGCAGCTTAACTCAGACAGTACAAGAGACCCAGTACTTC
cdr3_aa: CASSLTQTVQETQYF

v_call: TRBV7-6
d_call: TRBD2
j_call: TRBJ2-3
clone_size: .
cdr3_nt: TGTGCCAGCACCCTAGCGGCGGGCGGCACAGATACGCAGTATTTT
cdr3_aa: CASTLAAGGTDTQYF

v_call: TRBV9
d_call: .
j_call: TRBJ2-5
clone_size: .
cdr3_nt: TGTGCCAGCAGCGTAGAACAGCAAGAGACCCAGTACTTC
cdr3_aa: CASSVEQQETQYF

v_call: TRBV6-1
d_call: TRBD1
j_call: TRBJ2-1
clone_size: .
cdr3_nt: TGTGCCAGCAGCCCCCCGGACAGGGACCATGAGCAGTTCTTC
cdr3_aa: CASSPPDRDHEQFF